Below are 21 T cell receptor beta chains sequenced from a single sample in a study of CD8 T cells in ankylosing spondylitis. TCRdb independently ran MiXCR on the 5' RACE reads; one entry per CDR3 protein. The table includes some 340,000 distinct CDR3 sequences, roughly 15% detected once. Sequences were obtained from blood, either unsorted or a sorted T cell fraction (not recorded which). The receptors derive from a male donor with ankylosing spondylitis or in good health (not recorded which).

This clonotype was counted a few times. The rearrangement uses TRBV5-1 and TRBJ2-2; no clear D. The germline gives CDR1 SGHRS, CDR2 YFSETQ. V lost 4 bases to trimming and J lost 0 bases, with 10 bases between them. This CDR3 is 15 amino acids long. The CDR3 sequence is CASSPPTPNTGELFF. CDR3 coding DNA: TGCGCCAGCAGCCCGCCGACCCCGAACACCGGGGAGCTGTTTTTT.

This clonotype was detected a few times. The chain uses TRBV10-3 and TRBJ1-1; D is unclear. CDR1 is ENHRY and CDR2 is SYGVKD in the germline V gene. The CDR3 totals 15 residues. Trimming took off 0 bases at V and 1 base at J, with 9 bases between the two ends. In DNA form, the CDR3 reads TGTGCCATCAGTGAGTCGAAGGGATGGAACACTGAAGCTTTCTTT. Its protein product is CAISESKGWNTEAFF.

The rearrangement joins TRBV9 to TRBJ1-1; D ambiguous. In germline, CDR1 is SGDLS, CDR2 YYNGEE. The CDR3 has 13 residues. V was cut by 0 bases and J by 1 base, with 4 bases left in between. The CDR3 nucleotides are TGTGCCAGCAGCGTAGAATCGAACACTGAAGCTTTCTTT. Translating it yields CASSVESNTEAFF.

The table lists this clonotype with many counts. The chain recombines TRBV12-3 or TRBV12-4 with TRBJ2-5, with 8 bases identical to TRBD2. V dropped 7 bases and J dropped 7; count of bases not matched to a gene: 8. CDR3 length equals 13 residues. In DNA, the CDR3 is TGTGCCAGCACCCTCCGCGGGGGGTCGACCCAGTACTTC. Amino acids: CASTLRGGSTQYF.

This clonotype has more than one count but fewer than ten. The chain has TRBV5-1 and TRBJ2-5, with TRBD2 matching 9 bases. The trim removed 4 bases at V and 2 bases at J, leaving 9 bases unmatched. Germline V CDR1 and CDR2: SGHRS, YFSETQ. The CDR3 loop spans 16 amino acids. CDR3: CASSQVTSGWQETQYF. The CDR3 DNA sequence: TGCGCCAGCAGCCAAGTTACTAGCGGGTGGCAAGAGACCCAGTACTTC.

The CDR3 here is CASTQDRGGSPLHF. The CDR3 nucleotides are TGCGCCAGCACCCAAGACAGGGGAGGATCACCCCTCCACTTT. The chain uses TRBV5-1 and TRBJ1-6, with 8 bases lining up with TRBD1. Unmatched junction bases numbered 9, after V lost 6 bases and J lost 10 bases. Germline assignment: CDR1 SGHRS and CDR2 YFSETQ. This CDR3 region has 14 residues.

The J gene is TRBJ2-5, the V gene TRBV2; the D gene could be TRBD1 or TRBD2 (5 bases each). This CDR3 has 12 amino acids. V lost 3 bases and J lost 5, with 7 bases in between. Germline CDR1 SNHLY, CDR2 FYNNEI. This CDR3 is CASSEWGETQYF. The CDR3 coding sequence is TGTGCCAGCAGTGAGTGGGGGGAGACCCAGTACTTC.

In DNA form, the CDR3 reads TGCGCCAGCAGCTTCCAACACAATGAGCAGTTCTTC. Its translation: CASSFQHNEQFF. The chain couples TRBV5-1 to TRBJ2-1; D call uncertain. CDR1 is SGHRS and CDR2 is YFSETQ in the germline V gene. This CDR3 spans 12 amino acids. The ends were cut back, 2 bases at V and 5 bases at J, with 5 bases in the middle.

This chain connects TRBV20-1 to TRBJ1-2; possibly TRBD1 for D (6 bases). With 0 bases removed from V and 12 bases from J, the gap between germline ends came to 17 bases. Germline V lookup: CDR1 DFQATT, CDR2 SNEGSKA (reference sequence). The CDR3 spans 13 residues. CDR3 loop: CSARDPFPRQDTF. The DNA for the CDR3 is TGCAGTGCTAGAGACCCCTTCCCCAGACAGGACACCTTC.

The chain has TRBV7-9 and TRBJ2-3, with D perhaps being TRBD1 or TRBD2 (6 bases each). The V end was cut by 8 bases, the J end by 4 bases, with 19 bases between. The CDR3 contains 15 residues. From germline, CDR1 is SEHNR and CDR2 FQNEAQ (reference sequence). CDR3 nucleotides: TGTGCCAGCCCGCCGCCGGGGGCCCCGTCAGATACGCAGTATTTT. This sequence encodes CASPPPGAPSDTQYF.

The V call is TRBV9, the J call TRBJ2-2; D might be TRBD1 (5 bases). The germline gives CDR1 SGDLS, CDR2 YYNGEE. Trimming took 6 bases from V and 5 from J, leaving 23 bases between them. The CDR3 length is 17 residues. CDR3 bases: TGTGCCAGCACCTCTCCTAAGGCCGCCCCAGGGACCGGGGAGCTGTTTTTT. This codes for CASTSPKAAPGTGELFF.

This clonotype was counted between two and nine times. The J gene is TRBJ2-5, the V gene TRBV12-3 or TRBV12-4, with 10 bases aligning to TRBD2. CDR3 length: 19 residues. V shed 3 bases and J 4 bases; nucleotides not matched to a gene: 17. CDR3 in amino acids: CASSFGPWGSGRAGETQYF. CDR3 nucleotide sequence: TGTGCCAGCAGTTTCGGCCCGTGGGGGAGCGGGAGGGCCGGAGAGACCCAGTACTTC.

The genes are TRBV5-4 and TRBJ2-2, with D maybe TRBD1 (6 bases). The V end lost 0 bases, the J end lost 7 bases, and 13 bases lay between the germline ends. The CDR3 sequence is 15 residues long. Per the germline V gene, CDR1 is SGHNT and CDR2 is YYREEE (reference sequence). The CDR3 DNA reads TGTGCCAGCAGCTTGGGGTGGGGGCAAGACGGGGAGCTGTTTTTT. Translating gives CASSLGWGQDGELFF.

This clonotype appeared a few times. The chain has TRBV12-3 or TRBV12-4 and TRBJ1-4; 11 nucleotides line up with TRBD1. The junction had 2 bases not matched to a gene; V was cut back by 5 bases and J by 6 bases. The CDR3 consists of 14 residues. This CDR3 reads CASSRTGGDEKLFF. The CDR3 DNA sequence: TGTGCCAGCAGTCGGACAGGGGGCGATGAAAAACTGTTTTTT.

The sample holds many counts of this clonotype. The gene calls are TRBV3-1 and TRBJ2-3; D uncertain. This CDR3 comprises 12 residues. Germline loops: CDR1 LGHDT, CDR2 YNNKEL (reference sequence). V dropped 2 bases and J dropped 2 bases, with 2 bases sitting between them. The CDR3 nucleotides are TGTGCCAGCAGCCAACTCACAGATACGCAGTATTTT. It codes for CASSQLTDTQYF.

The gene calls are TRBV5-1 and TRBJ2-1; 9 bases fit TRBD1. The ends lost 0 bases at V and 4 bases at J; junction bases unmatched: 5. The CDR3 loop spans 16 amino acids. CDR1 is SGHRS and CDR2 is YFSETQ in the germline V gene. The CDR3 DNA follows: TGCGCCAGCAGCTTGGCCATAGGACAGGGGTACAATGAGCAGTTCTTC. Translation: CASSLAIGQGYNEQFF.

The gene calls are TRBV4-1 and TRBJ2-3; 8 nucleotides line up with TRBD2. CDR1 is MGHRA, CDR2 YSYEKL, per germline. This CDR3 spans 17 amino acids. The ends lost 2 bases at V and 6 bases at J; junction bases unmatched: 13. The CDR3, as DNA: TGCGCCAGCAGCCAAATAGGAGCGGGAGTAAGTAAGGATACGCAGTATTTT. Translating gives CASSQIGAGVSKDTQYF.

The chain carries TRBV6-5 and TRBJ2-1, with a weak D call TRBD2 (6 bases). Germline V lookup: CDR1 MNHEY, CDR2 SVGAGI. The CDR3 length is 14 residues. The V and J ends lost 2 bases and 6 bases respectively, with 11 bases between them. CDR3 DNA: TGTGCCAGCAGTTACCCAGCGGGCTCCAATGAGCAGTTCTTC. The encoded protein is CASSYPAGSNEQFF.

This clonotype was recorded a few times. DNA for the CDR3: TGCAGCGTTGACCCGGACAGGGGATCTGAAGCTTTCTTT. This gives the protein CSVDPDRGSEAFF. The rearrangement links TRBV29-1 to TRBJ1-1, with 9 nucleotides matching TRBD1. The CDR3 is made up of 13 amino acids. Germline assignment: CDR1 SQVTM and CDR2 ANQGSEA. Trimming cost V 3 bases and J 6 bases; bases outside gene matches: 5.

The J gene is TRBJ2-7, the V gene TRBV5-1; 10 nucleotides align to TRBD1. Germline V gene sequence: CDR1 SGHRS, CDR2 YFSETQ. The CDR3 runs 14 residues. Trimming cost V 4 bases and J 13 bases; bases outside gene matches: 14. The CDR3 is CASSPTGTGERTYF. CDR3 bases: TGCGCCAGCAGCCCAACCGGGACAGGGGAACGAACCTACTTC.

This clonotype appeared a few times. CDR3 bases: TGCGCCAGCAGTTCTGGACAGGCATATGTCTATGGCTACACCTTC. Its translation is CASSSGQAYVYGYTF. The chain combines TRBV5-1 with TRBJ1-2, with 7 positions matching TRBD1. CDR1 and CDR2 (germline): SGHRS, YFSETQ. The CDR3 extends over 15 amino acids. After removal of 5 bases from V and 4 bases from J, the junction contained 11 bases not matched to a gene.